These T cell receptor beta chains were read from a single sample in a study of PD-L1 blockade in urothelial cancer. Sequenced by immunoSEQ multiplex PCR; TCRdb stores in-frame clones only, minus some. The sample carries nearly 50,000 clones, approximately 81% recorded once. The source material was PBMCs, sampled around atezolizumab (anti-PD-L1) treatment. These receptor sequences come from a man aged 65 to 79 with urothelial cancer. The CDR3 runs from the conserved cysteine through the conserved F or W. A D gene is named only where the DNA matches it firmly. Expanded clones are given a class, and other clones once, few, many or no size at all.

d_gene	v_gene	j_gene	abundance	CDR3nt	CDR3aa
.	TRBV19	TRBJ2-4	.	TGTGCCAGTAGTGCCAATACTGTAGCCAAAAACATTCAGTACTTC	CASSANTVAKNIQYF
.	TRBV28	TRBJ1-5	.	TGTGCCAGCAGTCCGTGGCAGAATAGCAATCAGCCCCAGCATTTT	CASSPWQNSNQPQHF
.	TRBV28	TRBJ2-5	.	TGTGCCAGCCAGACACTTTTGGAGACCCAGTACTTC	CASQTLLETQYF
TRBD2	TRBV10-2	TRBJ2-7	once	TGCGCCAGCATGGCGGAACGGGGGGCCTACGAGCAGTACTTC	CASMAERGAYEQYF
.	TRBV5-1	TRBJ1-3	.	TGCGCCAGCAGCTTGGCCCCGTGGGGCACTGGAAACACCATATATTTT	CASSLAPWGTGNTIYF
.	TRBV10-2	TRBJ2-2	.	TGCGCCAGCAGTTCACGGTCGCACACCGGGGAGCTGTTTTTT	CASSSRSHTGELFF
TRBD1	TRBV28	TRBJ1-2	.	TGTGCCAGCAGTTCCGGACAGGGAAGAGGAGGCTACACCTTC	CASSSGQGRGGYTF
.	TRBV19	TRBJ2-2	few	TGTGCCAGTAGTATCGAAGAGACCGGGGAGCTGTTTTTT	CASSIEETGELFF
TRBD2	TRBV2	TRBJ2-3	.	TGTGCCAGCAGTGAGCCGGGACTAGCGGGAGGTTGGAAGCAGTATTTT	CASSEPGLAGGWKQYF
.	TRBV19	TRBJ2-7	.	TGTGCCAGTAGTCAGCGACCCTCGAGAGAGCAGTACTTC	CASSQRPSREQYF
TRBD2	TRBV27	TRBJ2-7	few	TGTGCCAGCAGGACTGAAGAGGGACTAGCGGGAGTGTACGAGCAGTACTTC	CASRTEEGLAGVYEQYF
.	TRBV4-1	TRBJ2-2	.	TGCGCCAGCAGCCAACGGGAGCACGCCGGGGAGCTGTTTTTT	CASSQREHAGELFF
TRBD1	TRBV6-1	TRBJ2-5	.	TGTGCCAGCACCCAGGGACAGGGTAGAGAGACCCAGTACTTC	CASTQGQGRETQYF
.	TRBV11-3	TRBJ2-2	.	TGTGCCAGCAGCTTAGTTCCCGGGAATAACGGGGAGCTGTTTTTT	CASSLVPGNNGELFF
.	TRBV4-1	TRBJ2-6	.	TGCGCCAGCAGCCCGGTACCTGGGGCCAACGTCCTGACTTTC	CASSPVPGANVLTF
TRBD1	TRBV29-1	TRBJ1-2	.	TGCAGCGGACAGGGTGACGATTCTAACTATGGCTACACCTTC	CSGQGDDSNYGYTF
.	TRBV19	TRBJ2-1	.	TGTGCCAGTAGCCTAGGGGATGGGTCCTACAATGAGCAGTTCTTC	CASSLGDGSYNEQFF
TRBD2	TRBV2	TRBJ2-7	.	TGTGCCAGCAGTGTCCCGACTAGCGGGGTGGTGGAGCAGTACTTC	CASSVPTSGVVEQYF
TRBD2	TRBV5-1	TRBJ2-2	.	TGCGCCAGCAGCTTGGTTAGCGGGAGACCCACCGGGGAGCTGTTTTTT	CASSLVSGRPTGELFF
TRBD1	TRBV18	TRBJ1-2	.	TGTGCCAGCTCACCACCAAACGGACAGGGGGCACATGGCTACACCTTC	CASSPPNGQGAHGYTF
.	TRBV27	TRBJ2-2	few	TGTGCCAGCAGTTTATCAAGGACAACGAACACCGGGGAGCTGTTTTTT	CASSLSRTTNTGELFF
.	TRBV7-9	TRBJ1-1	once	TGTGCCAGCAGCTTCTCATCAGAGAACACTGAAGCTTTCTTT	CASSFSSENTEAFF
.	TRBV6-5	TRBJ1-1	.	TGTGCCAGCAGTTTGTTGGCCCGCACTGAAGCTTTCTTT	CASSLLARTEAFF
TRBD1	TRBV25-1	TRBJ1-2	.	TGTGCCAGCAGTATAGCAGGGGGCTATGGCTACACCTTC	CASSIAGGYGYTF
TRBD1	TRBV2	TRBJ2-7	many	TGTGCCAGCAGTTCGGACAGGGGAGGCGAGCAGTACTTC	CASSSDRGGEQYF
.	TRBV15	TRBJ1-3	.	TGTGCCACCAGCAGAGTTAAGACATCTGTCTCTGGAAACACCATATATTTT	CATSRVKTSVSGNTIYF
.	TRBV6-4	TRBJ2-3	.	TGTGCCAGCAGAGTAGCGGCTACCGCAGATACGCAGTATTTT	CASRVAATADTQYF
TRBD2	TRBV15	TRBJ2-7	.	TGTGCCACCAGCACCGGACTAGCGGGGACCGAGCAGTACTTC	CATSTGLAGTEQYF
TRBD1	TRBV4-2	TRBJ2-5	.	TGTGCCAGCAGCGTAGGACAGGGGGCGGATGAGACCCAGTACTTC	CASSVGQGADETQYF